A single sample gave rise to the 16 T cell receptor beta chains below, sequenced in a study of CD8+ T cells in alopecia areata. Documented treatment: oral pan-JAK inhibitor, 5-10 mg twice daily. cDNA reverse transcribed from extracted RNA served as the sequencing template. Some clones are missing from TCRdb's copy, which holds only in-frame ones; the method was immunoSEQ multiplex PCR. The sample consists of 130,000 or so clones, 61% of them appearing once. The source was CD4+ T cells sorted from blood, collected at week 4, from a patient treated with tofacitinib. Every receptor here comes from a human donor with alopecia areata.

This clone occurred once. The chain recombines TRBV19 with TRBJ2-1; TRBD2 agrees at 11 bases. The junction had 2 bases not matched to a gene; V was cut back by 4 bases and J by 9 bases. The CDR3 covers 13 residues. Germline CDR1 LNHDA, CDR2 SQIVND (reference sequence). The CDR3 here is CASSTGTSGEQFF. The CDR3 DNA follows: TGTGCCAGTAGTACGGGGACTAGCGGTGAGCAGTTCTTC.

This chain links TRBV7-9 with TRBJ2-1, with 13 bases identical to TRBD2. CDR1 is SEHNR and CDR2 is FQNEAQ in the germline V gene (reference sequence). J was trimmed by 0 bases and V by 5 bases; bases with no gene match: 4. This CDR3 is built from 17 residues. The CDR3 bases are TGTGCCAGCAGCCACCGGACTAGCGGGAGCTCCTACAATGAGCAGTTCTTC. Protein: CASSHRTSGSSYNEQFF.

The gene calls are TRBV6-5 and TRBJ2-7; 9 positions agree with TRBD2. The trim removed 5 bases at V and 3 bases at J, leaving 5 bases unmatched. The CDR3 is made up of 14 amino acids. CDR1 and CDR2 from the germline V gene are MNHEY and SVGAGI. The CDR3 DNA reads TGTGCCAGCAGTCCTAGCGGGACCATCTACGAGCAGTACTTC. It encodes CASSPSGTIYEQYF.

V and J are TRBV7-6 and TRBJ2-7; D gene unclear. V shed 5 bases and J shed 7 bases, with 21 bases lying between them. Germline loops: CDR1 SGHVS, CDR2 FNYEAQ. The CDR3 has 15 residues. The DNA for the CDR3 is TGTGCCAGCAGCCCCCCCTTGTTCCAGGACGTAGAGCAGTACTTC. Its translation is CASSPPLFQDVEQYF. Together with reference TRBV7-6 and TRBJ2-7, the CDR3 gives the full variable domain: GAGVSQSPRYKVTKRGQDVALRCDPISGHVSLYWYRQALGQGPEFLTYFNYEAQQDKSGLPNDRFSAERPEGSISTLTIQRTEQRDSAMYRCASSPPLFQDVEQYFGPGTRLTVT.

The rearrangement uses TRBV30 and TRBJ2-1; D is perhaps TRBD2 (5 bases). Germline-derived CDR1 and CDR2 are GTSNPN and SVGIG (reference sequence). The ends were cut back, 3 bases at V and 3 bases at J, with 6 bases in the middle. The CDR3 has 12 amino acids. CDR3 nucleotides: TGTGCCTGGAGGAGGGACTACAATGAGCAGTTCTTC. This codes for CAWRRDYNEQFF.

The rearrangement links TRBV2 to TRBJ2-1, with 13 bases fitting TRBD2. Unmatched junction bases numbered 2, after V lost 6 bases and J lost 0 bases. Germline CDR1 and CDR2: SNHLY and FYNNEI. The CDR3 sequence is 16 residues long. DNA of the CDR3: TGTGCCAGCAGCCGGACTAGCGGGGGCTCCTACAATGAGCAGTTCTTC. Translated: CASSRTSGGSYNEQFF. The full variable domain, completed using reference TRBV2 and TRBJ2-1, is EPEVTQTPSHQVTQMGQEVILRCVPISNHLYFYWYRQILGQKVEFLVSFYNNEISEKSEIFDDQFSVERPDGSNFTLKIRSTKLEDSAMYFCASSRTSGGSYNEQFFGPGTRLTVL.

In DNA form, the CDR3 reads TGTGCCATCAGTGAGGTAACCTACGAGCAGTACTTC. It yields the protein CAISEVTYEQYF. The genes are TRBV10-3 and TRBJ2-7; D gene unclear. The CDR3 is made up of 12 amino acids. The V gene's germline CDR1 is ENHRY and CDR2 SYGVKD. V shed 2 bases and J shed 2 bases, with 4 bases lying between them.

The rearrangement joins TRBV21-1 to TRBJ2-7. TRBV21-1 is described as a pseudogene. CDR3 size: 9 residues. The chain's CDR3 is CASRCEQYF. Here the CDR3 DNA reads TGTGCCAGCAGGTGCGAGCAGTACTTC.

This clone came up a few times. This sequence joins TRBV29-1 and TRBJ2-3; 7 nucleotides match TRBD2. This CDR3 region has 14 residues. V trimming: 3 bases; J trimming: 1 base; junction bases outside the gene matches: 4. Germline CDR1 reads SQVTM; CDR2 reads ANQGSEA. CDR3 residues: CSVEEGGGTDTQYF. CDR3 in DNA: TGCAGCGTTGAGGAGGGAGGGGGCACAGATACGCAGTATTTT.

This clone was seen a few times. The chain is built from TRBV7-9 and TRBJ1-6; the D gene is possibly TRBD1 (5 bases). This CDR3 contains 12 residues. Trimming left V 7 bases short and J 10 bases short, with 11 bases between. Germline CDR1 reads SEHNR; CDR2 reads FQNEAQ (reference sequence). DNA of the CDR3: TGTGCCAGCACCAGGGAAGAGTCACCCCTCCACTTT. Translating gives CASTREESPLHF.

V gene TRBV30 combines with J gene TRBJ2-1; 14 nucleotides align to TRBD2. The CDR3 has 18 amino acids. Trimming took 2 bases from V and 4 from J; bases not matched to a gene: 10. The germline gives CDR1 GTSNPN, CDR2 SVGIG (reference sequence). In nucleotides, the CDR3 is TGTGCCTGGAGTACCGGGACTAGCGGGAGACGGCGGTACAATGAGCAGTTCTTC. This codes for CAWSTGTSGRRRYNEQFF.

V is TRBV9 and J is TRBJ1-5; TRBD1 matches at 10 bases. The CDR3 length is 15 residues. Trimming cost V 2 bases and J 5 bases; bases outside gene matches: 4. In germline, CDR1 is SGDLS, CDR2 YYNGEE. For the CDR3, the DNA is TGTGCCAGCAGCGTCGGACAGGGGGACTATCAGCCCCAGCATTTT. It specifies CASSVGQGDYQPQHF.

The rearrangement links TRBV27 to TRBJ2-6; 9 positions match TRBD1. There are 16 residues in the CDR3. CDR1 is MNHEY and CDR2 is SMNVEV in the germline V gene (reference sequence). V gave up 6 bases and J gave up 4 bases; unmatched junction bases: 7. The CDR3 bases are TGTGCCAGCAGGCGCAGGACAGGGGTCGGGGCCAACGTCCTGACTTTC. It translates to CASRRRTGVGANVLTF.

CDR3 DNA: TGTGCCACTCGGTTAGGGGCCCAGCATTTT. It specifies CATRLGAQHF. V gene TRBV19 combines with J gene TRBJ1-5, with D possibly matching TRBD1 (5 bases). The length of the CDR3 is 10 residues. V shed 10 bases and J shed 11 bases, with 12 bases lying between them. Germline values: CDR1 LNHDA, CDR2 SQIVND (reference sequence).

There are a few counts of this clone. This sequence joins TRBV7-9 and TRBJ1-2; TRBD1 might be the D (5 bases). V gave up 1 base and J gave up 7 bases, with 13 bases separating them. This CDR3 has 14 amino acids. Germline V gives CDR1 SEHNR, CDR2 FQNEAQ (reference sequence). As DNA, the CDR3 is TGTGCCAGCAGCTTAGGTGGGGCGCAGGTTGGCTACACCTTC. Amino acids: CASSLGGAQVGYTF.

This clone appeared a single time. The chain carries TRBV5-4 and TRBJ2-1, with no clear D. Between the trimmed V and J ends, which lost 4 bases and 5 bases, there was a span of 13 bases. CDR3 length: 14 amino acids. CDR1 and CDR2 from the germline V gene are SGHNT and YYREEE (reference sequence). The CDR3 bases are TGTGCCAGCAGCCCGCGCGCGGTTGACAATGAGCAGTTCTTC. The encoded protein is CASSPRAVDNEQFF.